The next 9 T cell receptor beta chains were all read from a single sample in a study of T-cell reconstitution after alpha-beta-depleted transplantation in children. The authors prepared the TCRbeta library with unique molecular identifiers. One entry per CDR3 protein, called by TCRdb with MiXCR from the PCR reads. The repertoire holds fewer than 150,000 distinct CDR3 sequences, with around 9.8% as singletons. Sequencing was performed on PBMCs, mostly from graft donor cells, taken 180 days after TCRalphabeta/CD19-depleted stem cell transplant. These TCRs come from a girl under three years old who had a stem cell transplant for combined immunodeficiency, so the T cells may come from the graft donor.

This clonotype was recorded a few times. This sequence joins TRBV30 and TRBJ2-7; a possible D gene is TRBD2 (5 bases). Germline V gene data show CDR1 as GTSNPN and CDR2 as SVGIG (reference sequence). V gave up 2 bases and J gave up 5 bases, with 10 bases separating them. The CDR3 runs to 12 residues. The CDR3 DNA reads TGTGCCTGGAGTCCGGGGTTCGACGAGCAGTACTTC. It yields the protein CAWSPGFDEQYF. The variable domain in full, with the rest retrieved from reference TRBV30 and TRBJ2-7, is SQTIHQWPATLVQPVGSPLSLECTVEGTSNPNLYWYRQAAGRGLQLLFYSVGIGQISSEVPQNLSASRPQDRQFILSSKKLLLSDSGFYLCAWSPGFDEQYFGPGTRLTVT.

This clonotype has a count of ten or more. This sequence joins TRBV5-1 and TRBJ2-3; D is ambiguous. Trimming removed 0 bases at V and 7 bases at J, with 9 bases between. Germline V lookup: CDR1 SGHRS, CDR2 YFSETQ. The CDR3 has 13 amino acids. The CDR3 is CASSLVSAYTQYF. The CDR3 DNA sequence: TGCGCCAGCAGCTTGGTCTCAGCGTATACGCAGTATTTT.

The genes are TRBV7-9 and TRBJ1-1, with 9 bases identical to TRBD1. This CDR3 has 15 amino acids. With 5 bases clipped from V and 0 bases from J, the junction kept 4 bases outside the gene matches. Germline CDR1 reads SEHNR; CDR2 reads FQNEAQ (reference sequence). CDR3 loop: CASSPGQGMNTEAFF. In DNA form, the CDR3 reads TGTGCCAGCAGCCCAGGACAGGGGATGAACACTGAAGCTTTCTTT.

This chain uses TRBV20-1 with TRBJ2-7; either TRBD1 or TRBD2 may supply D (5 bases each). The CDR3 is 12 amino acids. In germline, CDR1 is DFQATT, CDR2 SNEGSKA (reference sequence). V gave up 5 bases and J gave up 1 base, with 9 bases separating them. The CDR3 DNA sequence: TGCAGTGCTGGGACGGCGTCCTACGAGCAGTACTTC. It encodes CSAGTASYEQYF.

As regards this clonotype: It may be a read error: a sequence one base away is much more abundant. This chain joins TRBV9 and TRBJ2-1, with a possible D match to TRBD1 (5 bases). In germline, CDR1 is SGDLS, CDR2 YYNGEE. The CDR3 runs to 16 residues. Trimming took off 0 bases at V and 6 bases at J, with 16 bases between the two ends. The CDR3 loop reads CASSVARQGICNEQFF. The CDR3 nucleotides read TGTGCCAGCAGCGTAGCCAGGCAGGGAATCTGCAATGAGCAGTTCTTC. Complete variable domain (other parts from reference TRBV9 and TRBJ2-1): DSGVTQTPKHLITATGQRVTLRCSPRSGDLSVYWYQQSLDQGLQFLIQYYNGEERAKGNILERFSAQQFPDLHSELNLSSLELGDSALYFCASSVARQGICNEQFFGPGTRLTVL.

There are a few counts of this clonotype. The junction shows a germline mismatch at one end, possibly a read error. This chain links TRBV7-7 with TRBJ2-1; perhaps D is TRBD1 or TRBD2 (7 bases each). The germline V gene has CDR1 SSHAT and CDR2 FNYEAQ (reference sequence). This CDR3 contains 15 residues. The CDR3 here is CASSLWQGGNNEQFF. DNA of the CDR3: TGTGCTAGCAGCTTGTGGCAGGGGGGGAACAATGAGCAGTTCTTC.

The chain uses TRBV27 and TRBJ2-2, with 7 bases fitting TRBD1. The CDR3 runs to 15 residues. V trimming: 2 bases; J trimming: 4 bases; junction bases outside the gene matches: 4. The germline gives CDR1 MNHEY, CDR2 SMNVEV (reference sequence). The CDR3 bases are TGTGCCAGCAGTTTAGGCAGGGGGTTCACCGGGGAGCTGTTTTTT. This sequence encodes CASSLGRGFTGELFF.

This clonotype was observed at least ten times. J is TRBJ2-4 and V is TRBV12-3 or TRBV12-4; 10 positions agree with TRBD1. The CDR3 contains 16 residues. The V gene end was trimmed by 5 bases and the J gene end by 1 base; junction bases not matched to a gene: 5. The CDR3 region has the DNA TGTGCCAGCAGTCCAAGACAGGGGGCGGCCAAAAACATTCAGTACTTC. Protein product: CASSPRQGAAKNIQYF.

The chain has TRBV6-1 and TRBJ2-5; 8 nucleotides match TRBD1. The germline gives CDR1 MNHNS, CDR2 SASEGT. The length of the CDR3 is 14 residues. Trimming cost V 6 bases and J 1 base; bases outside gene matches: 4. The CDR3 region is CASSRTGPQETQYF. DNA of the CDR3: TGTGCCAGCAGCCGGACAGGGCCCCAAGAGACCCAGTACTTC.